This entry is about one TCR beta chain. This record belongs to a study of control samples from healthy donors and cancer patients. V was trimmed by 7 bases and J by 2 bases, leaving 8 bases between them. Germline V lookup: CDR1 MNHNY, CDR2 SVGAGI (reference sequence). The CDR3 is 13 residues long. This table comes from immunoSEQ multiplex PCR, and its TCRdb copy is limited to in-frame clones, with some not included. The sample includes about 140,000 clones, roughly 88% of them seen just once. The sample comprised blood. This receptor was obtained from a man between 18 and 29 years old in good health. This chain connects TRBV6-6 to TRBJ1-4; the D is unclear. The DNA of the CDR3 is TGTGCCAGCACGCCGGGGACTAATGAAAAACTGTTTTTT. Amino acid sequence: CASTPGTNEKLFF.